This T cell receptor beta chain came from a study of beta chain features in type 1 diabetes. The investigators reverse transcribed all of the isolated RNA, so they sequenced expressed TCRB transcripts. The table came from immunoSEQ multiplex PCR; TCRdb's copy has only in-frame clones and leaves some out. The sample lists approximately 120,000 clones, 40% occurring once. V lost 5 bases and J 4 bases, leaving 11 bases between the germline ends. The germline gives CDR1 SGHNT, CDR2 YENEEA. The CDR3 runs to 14 residues. Heparinised blood was drawn once per donor, averaging roughly 0.11 L. Post-sort purity exceeded 98% for all sorted populations.

Input material: stem cell memory CD4+ T cells from blood. This chain connects TRBV11-3 to TRBJ2-2, with a tentative D call TRBD2 (6 bases). The TCR was taken from a woman in her late teens or twenties in good health. In DNA, the CDR3 is TGTGCCAGCAGCCTGGGACTGGTCACCGGGGAGCTGTTTTTT. It encodes CASSLGLVTGELFF.